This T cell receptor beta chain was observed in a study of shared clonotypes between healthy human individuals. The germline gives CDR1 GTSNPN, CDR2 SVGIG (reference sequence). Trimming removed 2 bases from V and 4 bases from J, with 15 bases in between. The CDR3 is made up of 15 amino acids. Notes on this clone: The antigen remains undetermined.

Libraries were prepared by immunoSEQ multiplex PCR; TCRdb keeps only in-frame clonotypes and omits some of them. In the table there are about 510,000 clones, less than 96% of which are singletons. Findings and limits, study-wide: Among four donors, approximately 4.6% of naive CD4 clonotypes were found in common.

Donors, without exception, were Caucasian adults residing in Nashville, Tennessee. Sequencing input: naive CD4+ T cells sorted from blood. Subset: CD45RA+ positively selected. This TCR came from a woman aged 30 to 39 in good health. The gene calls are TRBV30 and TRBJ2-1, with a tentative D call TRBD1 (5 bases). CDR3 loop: CAWSFGRAFYNEQFF. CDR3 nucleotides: TGTGCCTGGAGTTTCGGCAGGGCTTTTTACAATGAGCAGTTCTTC.